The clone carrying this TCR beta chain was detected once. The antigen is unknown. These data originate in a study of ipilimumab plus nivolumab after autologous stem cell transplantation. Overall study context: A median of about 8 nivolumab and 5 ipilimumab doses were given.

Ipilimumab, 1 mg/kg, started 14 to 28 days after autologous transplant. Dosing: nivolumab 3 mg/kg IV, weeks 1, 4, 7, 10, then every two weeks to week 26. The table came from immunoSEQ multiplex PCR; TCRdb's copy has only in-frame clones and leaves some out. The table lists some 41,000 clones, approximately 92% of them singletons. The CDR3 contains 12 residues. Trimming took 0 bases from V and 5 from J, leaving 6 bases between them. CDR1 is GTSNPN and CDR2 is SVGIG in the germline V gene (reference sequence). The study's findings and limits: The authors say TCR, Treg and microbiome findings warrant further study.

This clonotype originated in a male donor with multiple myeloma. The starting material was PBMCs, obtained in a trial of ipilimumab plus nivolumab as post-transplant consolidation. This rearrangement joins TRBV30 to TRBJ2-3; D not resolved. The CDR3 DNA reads TGTGCCTGGAGTGTACATAGAGATACGCAGTATTTT. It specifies CAWSVHRDTQYF.